The 11 T cell receptor beta chains below come from one sample, sequenced in a study of naive and memory T cell subsets. The beta constant-region primer was an equimolar mix of two oligonucleotides covering TRBC1 and TRBC2. The ligated cDNA underwent four PCR rounds using SP2 and nested alpha and beta constant-region primers. MiXCR, applied by TCRdb to the UMI-ligation and nested PCR reads, yields one record per CDR3 protein. The sample lists some 3,000 distinct CDR3 sequences, around 5.3% occurring once. What was sequenced was CD4+ TEMRA cells from blood. Subset specified: effector memory re-expressing CD45RA, CD45RA+ CD27-. Receptors originate from a human donor in good health.

This clonotype counts as medium-sized (0.01 to 0.1%). The chain joins TRBV20-1 to TRBJ1-2; D may be TRBD1 (5 bases). Germline CDR1 reads DFQATT; CDR2 reads SNEGSKA (reference sequence). V lost 4 bases, J lost 1 base, and 16 bases lay in between. This CDR3 comprises 15 residues. The CDR3 nucleotides are TGCAGTGCTATCGTTCGGGGGGGAATTAACTATGGCTACACCTTC. Protein: CSAIVRGGINYGYTF.

By share, this clonotype ranks as large. This chain joins TRBV7-2 and TRBJ1-2; D is undetermined. The CDR3 has 13 amino acids. The germline V and J ends were trimmed by 0 bases and 8 bases, with 10 bases remaining between them. Germline V gene data show CDR1 as SGHTA and CDR2 as FQGNSA. CDR3 amino acids: CASSLAPLLGYTF. Written as DNA, the CDR3 is TGTGCCAGCAGCTTAGCGCCTTTACTAGGCTACACCTTC.

This clonotype was counted a few times. The rearrangement joins TRBV6-1 to TRBJ2-6; D not resolved. The CDR3 has 15 amino acids. V was trimmed by 7 bases and J by 0 bases, leaving 10 bases between them. Germline-derived CDR1 and CDR2 are MNHNS and SASEGT. CDR3 DNA sequence: TGTGCCAGCACCAATAGGGTCTCTGGGGCCAACGTCCTGACTTTC. Protein product: CASTNRVSGANVLTF.

This clonotype was detected ten times or more. This rearrangement joins TRBV6-6 to TRBJ1-5; 11 bases are a match to TRBD1. The V segment lost 5 bases and the J segment 4 bases; nucleotides outside the gene matches: 10. Germline CDR1 reads MNHNY; CDR2 reads SVGAGI (reference sequence). There are 17 residues in the CDR3. The CDR3 reads CASSQGTGTGGNQPQHF. The CDR3 DNA follows: TGTGCCAGCAGTCAAGGCACCGGGACAGGGGGTAATCAGCCCCAGCATTTT.

By proportion, this clonotype is medium-sized. The V and J genes are TRBV7-2 and TRBJ2-5, with 8 nucleotides matching TRBD2. Losses at the gene ends were 0 bases for V and 1 base for J; bases not matched to a gene: 4. Germline-derived CDR1 and CDR2 are SGHTA and FQGNSA. CDR3 length equals 16 residues. The CDR3 sequence: CASSLAPAGAQETQYF. The CDR3 DNA reads as TGTGCCAGCAGCTTAGCGCCAGCGGGGGCCCAAGAGACCCAGTACTTC. Full variable domain (missing parts from reference TRBV7-2 and TRBJ2-5): GAGVSQSPSNKVTEKGKDVELRCDPISGHTALYWYRQSLGQGLEFLIYFQGNSAPDKSGLPSDRFSAERTGGSVSTLTIQRTQQEDSAVYLCASSLAPAGAQETQYFGPGTRLLVL.

This clonotype was found many times. The chain employs TRBV3-1 and TRBJ2-7; 9 bases match TRBD2. Germline CDR1 reads LGHDT; CDR2 reads YNNKEL (reference sequence). V gave up 1 base and J gave up 5 bases; unmatched junction bases: 6. CDR3 size: 15 residues. The CDR3 region has the DNA TGTGCCAGCAGCCAAGCCTTAGCGGGAGTCAACGAGCAGTACTTC. This codes for CASSQALAGVNEQYF.

In its sample, this clonotype was seen many times. The V and J genes are TRBV12-5 and TRBJ2-3, with TRBD2 matching over 15 bases. Trimming took 6 bases from V and 2 from J; bases not matched to a gene: 6. Germline V gene lookup returns CDR1 LGHNT and CDR2 FRNRAP. The CDR3 contains 17 residues. CDR3 sequence reads: CASGLGLAGGPTDTQYF. DNA of the CDR3: TGTGCTAGTGGGCTCGGACTAGCGGGAGGGCCCACAGATACGCAGTATTTT.

This clonotype is medium-sized by share. CDR3 nucleotides: TGCGCCAGCAGGCTTTTGGCTGGGCCGTCGGGACAGCCTAAGAGTGAAGCTTTCTTT. This encodes CASRLLAGPSGQPKSEAFF. V and J are TRBV23-1 and TRBJ1-1; 7 nucleotides match TRBD1. TRBV23-1 is flagged as an ORF with uncertain function. This CDR3 is 19 amino acids long. V gave up 6 bases and J gave up 7 bases; unmatched junction bases: 26.

By sample share, this clonotype is medium-sized. Here the CDR3 reads CASSPGLGRTGELFF. CDR3 sequence (DNA): TGTGCCAGTAGTCCGGGACTAGGTCGCACCGGGGAGCTGTTTTTT. The chain uses TRBV19 and TRBJ2-2; 8 nucleotides align to TRBD2. The CDR3 covers 15 residues. V was clipped by 5 bases and J by 4 bases; unmatched bases: 6. Germline V lookup: CDR1 LNHDA, CDR2 SQIVND (reference sequence).

This clonotype has just a few counts. The V gene is TRBV5-1, the J gene TRBJ2-2; D gene ambiguous. The germline V gene encodes CDR1 SGHRS and CDR2 YFSETQ. The CDR3 length is 15 residues. The germline V and J ends were trimmed by 0 bases and 4 bases, with 10 bases remaining between them. In DNA form, the CDR3 reads TGCGCCAGCAGCTTGGTTGTGGTACCCACCGGGGAGCTGTTTTTT. Translating gives CASSLVVVPTGELFF.

There are many counts of this clonotype. The chain couples TRBV28 to TRBJ2-1; 7 nucleotides line up with TRBD2. J gave up 3 bases and V 8 bases, and 7 bases lay outside the gene matches. Germline values: CDR1 MDHEN, CDR2 SYDVKM. This CDR3 has 14 amino acids. CDR3 residues: CASRGGGSYNEQFF. The DNA of the CDR3 is TGTGCCAGCCGAGGCGGCGGGAGCTACAATGAGCAGTTCTTC.